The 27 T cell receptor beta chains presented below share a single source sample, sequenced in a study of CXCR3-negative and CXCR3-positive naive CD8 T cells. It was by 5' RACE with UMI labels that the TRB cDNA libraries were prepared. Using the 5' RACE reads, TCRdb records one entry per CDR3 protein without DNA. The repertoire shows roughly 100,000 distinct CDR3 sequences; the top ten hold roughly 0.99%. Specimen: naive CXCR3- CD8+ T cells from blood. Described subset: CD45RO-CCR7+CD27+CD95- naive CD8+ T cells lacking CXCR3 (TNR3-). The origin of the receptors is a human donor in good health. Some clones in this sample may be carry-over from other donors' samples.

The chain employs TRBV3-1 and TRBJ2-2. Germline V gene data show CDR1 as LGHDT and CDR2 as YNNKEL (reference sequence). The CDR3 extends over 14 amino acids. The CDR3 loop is CASSQDQGPGELFF.

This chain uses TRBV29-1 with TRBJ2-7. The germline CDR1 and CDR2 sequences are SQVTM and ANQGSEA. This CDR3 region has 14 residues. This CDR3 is CSVEETRPTYEQYF.

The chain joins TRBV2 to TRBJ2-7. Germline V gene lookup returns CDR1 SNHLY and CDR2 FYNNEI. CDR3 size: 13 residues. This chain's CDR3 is CASRDGTYYEQYF.

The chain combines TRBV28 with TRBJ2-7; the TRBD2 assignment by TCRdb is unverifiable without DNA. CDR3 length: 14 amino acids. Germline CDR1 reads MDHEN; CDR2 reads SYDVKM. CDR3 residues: CASSASTSIHEQYF.

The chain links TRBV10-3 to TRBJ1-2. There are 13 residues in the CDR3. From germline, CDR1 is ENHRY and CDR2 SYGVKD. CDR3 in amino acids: CAHRGQAGGGYTF.

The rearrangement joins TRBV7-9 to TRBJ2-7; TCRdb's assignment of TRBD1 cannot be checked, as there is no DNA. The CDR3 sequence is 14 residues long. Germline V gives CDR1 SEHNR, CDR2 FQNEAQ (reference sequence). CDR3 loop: CASSAGTGEYEQYF.

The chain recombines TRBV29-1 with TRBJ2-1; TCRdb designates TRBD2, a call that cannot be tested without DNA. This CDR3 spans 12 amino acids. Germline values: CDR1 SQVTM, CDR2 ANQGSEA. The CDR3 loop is CSVGGPYNEQFF.

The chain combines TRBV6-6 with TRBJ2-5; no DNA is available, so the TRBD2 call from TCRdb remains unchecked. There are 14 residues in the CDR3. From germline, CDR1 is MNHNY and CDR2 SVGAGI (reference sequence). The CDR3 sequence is CASSLVDKRGAQYF.

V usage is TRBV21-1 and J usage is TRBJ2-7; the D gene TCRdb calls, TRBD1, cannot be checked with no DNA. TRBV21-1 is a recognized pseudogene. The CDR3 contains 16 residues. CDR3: CASSKRGPGASYEQYF.

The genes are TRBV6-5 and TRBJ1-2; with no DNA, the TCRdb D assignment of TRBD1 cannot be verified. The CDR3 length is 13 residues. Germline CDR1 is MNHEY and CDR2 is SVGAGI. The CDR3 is CASSFQGNYGYTF.

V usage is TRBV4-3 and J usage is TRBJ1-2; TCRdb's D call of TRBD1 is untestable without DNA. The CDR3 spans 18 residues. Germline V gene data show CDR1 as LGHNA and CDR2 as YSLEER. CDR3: CASSQDHFPETGTYGYTF.

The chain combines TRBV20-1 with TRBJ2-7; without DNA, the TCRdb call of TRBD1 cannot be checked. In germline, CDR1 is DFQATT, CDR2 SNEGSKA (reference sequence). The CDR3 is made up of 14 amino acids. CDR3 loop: CSARDSRGTYEQYF.

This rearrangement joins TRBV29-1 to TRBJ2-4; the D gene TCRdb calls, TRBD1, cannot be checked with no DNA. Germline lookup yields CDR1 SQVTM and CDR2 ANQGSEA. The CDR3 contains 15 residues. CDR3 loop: CSVDGQGSGKNIQYF.

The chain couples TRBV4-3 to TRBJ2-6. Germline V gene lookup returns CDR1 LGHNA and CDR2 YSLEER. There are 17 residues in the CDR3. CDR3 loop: CASSQAGFSSGANVLTF.

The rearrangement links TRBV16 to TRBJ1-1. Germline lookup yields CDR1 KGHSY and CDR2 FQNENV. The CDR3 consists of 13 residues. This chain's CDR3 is CASSQSSVLEAFF.

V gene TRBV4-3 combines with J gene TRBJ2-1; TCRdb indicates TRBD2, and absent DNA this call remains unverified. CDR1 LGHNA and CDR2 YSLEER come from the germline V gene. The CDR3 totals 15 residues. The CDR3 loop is CASSLWASGGNEQFF.

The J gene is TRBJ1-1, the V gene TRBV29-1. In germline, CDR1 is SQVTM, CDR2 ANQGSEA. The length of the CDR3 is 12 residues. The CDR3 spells CSVPHENTEAFF.

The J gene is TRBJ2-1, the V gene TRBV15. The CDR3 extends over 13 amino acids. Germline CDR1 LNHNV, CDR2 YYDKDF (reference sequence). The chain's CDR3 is CATSSNTDNEQFF.

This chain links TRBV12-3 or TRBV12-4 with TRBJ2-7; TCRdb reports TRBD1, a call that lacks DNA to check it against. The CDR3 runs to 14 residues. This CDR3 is CASSSDRDSYEQYF.

The CDR3 region is CAWRGTGVTEAFF. The V gene is TRBV30, the J gene TRBJ1-1; TCRdb gives TRBD1 as the D gene, but with no DNA this cannot be confirmed. Looked up from germline, CDR1 is GTSNPN and CDR2 is SVGIG (reference sequence). The CDR3 runs to 13 residues. The variable domain in full, with the rest retrieved from reference TRBV30 and TRBJ1-1, is SQTIHQWPATLVQPVGSPLSLECTVEGTSNPNLYWYRQAAGRGLQLLFYSVGIGQISSEVPQNLSASRPQDRQFILSSKKLLLSDSGFYLCAWRGTGVTEAFFGQGTRLTVV.

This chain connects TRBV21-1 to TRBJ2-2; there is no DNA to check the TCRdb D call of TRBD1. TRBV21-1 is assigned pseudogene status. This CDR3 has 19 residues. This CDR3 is CASSGGKGKYRRNTGELFF.

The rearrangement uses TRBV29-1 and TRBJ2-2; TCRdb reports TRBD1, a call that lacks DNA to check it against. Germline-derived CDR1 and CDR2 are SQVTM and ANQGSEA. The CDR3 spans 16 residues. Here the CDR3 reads CSVEYGTNANTGELFF.

CDR3 sequence reads: CSAKSAGTSVHNEQFF. V and J are TRBV20-1 and TRBJ2-1; TCRdb indicates TRBD2, and absent DNA this call remains unverified. CDR3 length equals 16 residues. The germline V gene has CDR1 DFQATT and CDR2 SNEGSKA (reference sequence).

The CDR3 protein is CGVGGGDYNEQFF. This rearrangement joins TRBV29-1 to TRBJ2-1; TCRdb designates TRBD1, a call that cannot be tested without DNA. The CDR3 has 13 residues. The germline V gene encodes CDR1 SQVTM and CDR2 ANQGSEA.

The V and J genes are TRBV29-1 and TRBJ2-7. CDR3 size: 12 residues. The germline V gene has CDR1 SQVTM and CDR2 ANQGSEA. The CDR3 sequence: CSARRGTYEQYF.

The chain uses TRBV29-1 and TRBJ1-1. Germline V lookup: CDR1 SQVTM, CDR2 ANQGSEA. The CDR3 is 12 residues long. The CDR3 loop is CSLEDGDTEAFF.

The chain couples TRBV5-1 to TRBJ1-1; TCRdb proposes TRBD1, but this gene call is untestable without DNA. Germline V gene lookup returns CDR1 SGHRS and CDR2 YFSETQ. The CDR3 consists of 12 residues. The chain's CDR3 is CASGPQGDEAFF.